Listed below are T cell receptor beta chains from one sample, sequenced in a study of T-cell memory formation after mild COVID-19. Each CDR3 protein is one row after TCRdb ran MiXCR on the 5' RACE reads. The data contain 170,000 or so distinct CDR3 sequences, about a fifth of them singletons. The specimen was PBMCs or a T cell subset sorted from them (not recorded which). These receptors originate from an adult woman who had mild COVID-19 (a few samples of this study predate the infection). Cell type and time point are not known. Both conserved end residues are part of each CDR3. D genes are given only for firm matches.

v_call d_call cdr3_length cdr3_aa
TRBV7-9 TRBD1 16 CASSPGTGGGYTEAFF
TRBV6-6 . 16 CASSYSGGEMNEKLFF
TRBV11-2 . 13 CASPLVRGETQYF
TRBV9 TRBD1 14 CASSAETGGDTQYF
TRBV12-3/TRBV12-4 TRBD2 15 CASSLGGGLGETQYF
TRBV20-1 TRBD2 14 CSASPSGNYNEQFF
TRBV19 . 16 CASSIYMVETRETQYF
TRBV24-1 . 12 CATSANSYEQYF
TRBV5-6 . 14 CASSLEPQTYEQYF
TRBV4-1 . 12 CASSHPSNEQFF
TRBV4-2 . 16 CASSPTDSSVNTEAFF
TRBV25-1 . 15 CASKRVQGKYNEQFF
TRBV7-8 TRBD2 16 CASSLWASGGTGELFF
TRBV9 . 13 CASSVGFRDEQFF
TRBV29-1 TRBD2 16 CSVDEVASGSADTQYF
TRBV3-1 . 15 CASSQGWGPTDTQYF
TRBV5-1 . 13 CASKSGFDYGYTF
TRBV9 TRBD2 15 CARSAGAGISYEQYF
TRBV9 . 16 CASSVRSRTPYNEQFF
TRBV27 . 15 CASSMAAAWRETQYF
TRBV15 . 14 CATSSRRGAVSYTF
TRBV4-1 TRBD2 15 CASSHLAGGRNEQFF
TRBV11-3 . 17 CASSFLASWGSQETQYF
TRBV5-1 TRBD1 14 CASSRGQGEEEQYF
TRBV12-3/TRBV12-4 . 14 CASSSFGAKNIQYF
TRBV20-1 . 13 CSARGDFEFEQYF
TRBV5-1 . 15 CASGGGILYTDTQYF
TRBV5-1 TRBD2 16 CASSPTSGRAENEQFF
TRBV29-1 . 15 CSVERRGHRTDTQYF
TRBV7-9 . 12 CASSWGEETQYF
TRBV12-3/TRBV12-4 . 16 CASSGVTGLENTEAFF
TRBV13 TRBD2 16 CASSLGLAGGNNEQFF
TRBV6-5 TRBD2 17 CASSYSIAGGYTGELFF
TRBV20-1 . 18 CSARLASGSGGIQETKYF
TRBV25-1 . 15 CASSVGGGGNTEAFF
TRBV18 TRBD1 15 CASSPLRDSPYEQYF
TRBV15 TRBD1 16 CATSSRTGGKGYGYTF
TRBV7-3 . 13 CASSLDSFYTQYF
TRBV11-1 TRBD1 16 CASSFLRGTGDREQYF
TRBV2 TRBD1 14 CASSEEQGLDTQYF
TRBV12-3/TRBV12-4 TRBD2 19 CASSFLGLAGGVLLYEQYF
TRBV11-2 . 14 CASSSRVNTGELFF
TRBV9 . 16 CASSRNRDTMNTEAFF
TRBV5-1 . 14 CASSPEGYSYEQYF
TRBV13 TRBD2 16 CASSLGLAGDQYEQYF
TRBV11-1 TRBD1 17 CASSPMSGTGIYNEQFF
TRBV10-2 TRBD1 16 CASSEAWTGGGQPQHF
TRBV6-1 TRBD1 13 CASRTGDGQPQHF
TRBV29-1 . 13 CSVRPQGGGELFF
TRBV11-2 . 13 CASRPGTLYEQYF
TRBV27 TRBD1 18 CASSWTGGSLLLNQPQHF
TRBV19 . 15 CASSPILTGYNEQYF
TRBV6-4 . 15 CASSDSRQTTGELFF